The T cell receptor beta chain described here comes from a study of shared T cell receptors in the human thymus. J lost 8 bases, V lost 4 bases, and 11 bases had no gene match. Germline V gives CDR1 SGHNT, CDR2 YYREEE (reference sequence). This CDR3 has 15 residues. Using immunoSEQ multiplex PCR, the repertoire was profiled, and TCRdb retains in-frame clones only, with some absent. Here the sample spans 700,000 or so clones, roughly 85% being singletons. This sample was shared with a second study, whose subject was human thymus T cells. That investigation notes: Related studies found that unrelated individuals share highly overlapping thymic repertoires.

The clonotype was recovered from a girl in the first two years of life with a congenital heart defect. The specimen was thymocytes. The genes are TRBV5-4 and TRBJ1-2, with 10 bases aligning to TRBD1. CDR3 sequence: CASSPDRGRAAGYTF. The CDR3 DNA is TGTGCCAGCAGCCCCGACAGGGGGCGGGCAGCGGGCTACACCTTC.